The sequence of this TCR beta chain was determined in a study of fetal regulatory T cell absence and autoimmunity. On the study more broadly: Exocrine pancreas autoimmunity occurred in IPEX patients lacking clinical diabetes. Findings and limits, study-wide: The oligoclonal enrichment was interpreted as supporting antigen-driven pancreatic autoimmunity before birth in IPEX syndrome. Pancreas and cord blood did not differ much in TRB family usage.

Comments on this clone: Its specificity is not known.

This was a survey-level run. The method was immunoSEQ multiplex PCR; TCRdb's version includes in-frame clones alone and lacks a portion of them. The sample contains some 46,000 clones, roughly 80% of which appear only once. CDR1 MNHEY and CDR2 SVGAGI come from the germline V gene. The V gene lost 7 bases and the J gene lost 3 bases, with 10 bases spanning the gap. This CDR3 comprises 12 residues. Sequenced input: cord blood. The chain uses TRBV6-5 and TRBJ2-7; possibly TRBD1 for D (5 bases). The TCR comes from a newborn boy with IPEX syndrome. CDR3 nucleotide sequence: TGTGCCAGCACCGCCCAGGGCTACGAGCAGTACTTC. Translating gives CASTAQGYEQYF.